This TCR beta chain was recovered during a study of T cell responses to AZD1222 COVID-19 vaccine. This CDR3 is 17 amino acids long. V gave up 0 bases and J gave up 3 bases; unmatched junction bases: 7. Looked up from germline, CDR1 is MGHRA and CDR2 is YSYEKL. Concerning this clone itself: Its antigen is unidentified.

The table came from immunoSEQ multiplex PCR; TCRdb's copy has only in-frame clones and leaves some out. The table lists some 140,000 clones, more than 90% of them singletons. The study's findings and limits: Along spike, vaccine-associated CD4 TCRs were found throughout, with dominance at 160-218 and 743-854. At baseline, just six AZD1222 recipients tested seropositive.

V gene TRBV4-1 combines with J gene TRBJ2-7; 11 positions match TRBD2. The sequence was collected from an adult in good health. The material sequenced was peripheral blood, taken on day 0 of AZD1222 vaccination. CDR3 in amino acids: CASSQDPGTSGFYEQYF. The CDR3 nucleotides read TGCGCCAGCAGCCAAGATCCCGGGACTAGCGGTTTCTACGAGCAGTACTTC.